These 28 T cell receptor beta chains were sequenced from one sample in a study of cytomegalovirus exposure and HLA in healthy donors. The PCR contained 60 Vbeta and 13 Jbeta primers. Sequencing used immunoSEQ multiplex PCR; TCRdb keeps in-frame clones, though not all of them. The data contain approximately 88,000 clones, 60% to 80% of them seen just once; the ten biggest clones take up roughly 3.5%. Sequencing was performed on PBMCs. These receptors originate from a young man in good health and CMV-seronegative.

This rearrangement joins TRBV7-9 to TRBJ1-2; D unresolved. The CDR3 is 13 residues long. Germline values: CDR1 SEHNR, CDR2 FQNEAQ (reference sequence). V lost 5 bases and J 2 bases, leaving 9 bases between the germline ends. The CDR3 sequence is CASSGTENYGYTF. CDR3 bases: TGTGCCAGCAGCGGAACAGAAAACTATGGCTACACCTTC.

This clone was recorded once. V is TRBV19 and J is TRBJ2-3; D unresolved. The CDR3 runs 15 residues. Germline CDR1 LNHDA, CDR2 SQIVND (reference sequence). Deletions cut 4 bases from V and 0 bases from J, with 11 bases between. CDR3: CASSRALSSTDTQYF. The CDR3 region has the DNA TGTGCCAGTAGTAGGGCCCTGTCTAGCACAGATACGCAGTATTTT.

The chain has TRBV10-2 and TRBJ2-7; 10 bases align to TRBD2. V trimming: 3 bases; J trimming: 5 bases; junction bases outside the gene matches: 7. The CDR3 sequence is 15 residues long. The germline CDR1 and CDR2 sequences are WSHSY and SAAADI. CDR3 DNA: TGCGCCAGCAGTGAAGTAGCGGGAGGTAGGAACGAGCAGTACTTC. Translated, it gives CASSEVAGGRNEQYF.

This chain connects TRBV5-4 to TRBJ2-2, with TRBD1 identical over 9 bases. Trimming took 4 bases from V and 5 from J; bases not matched to a gene: 12. Germline CDR1 SGHNT, CDR2 YYREEE (reference sequence). The CDR3 consists of 17 residues. The CDR3 protein is CASSPVIPGQGTGELFF. The CDR3 nucleotides are TGTGCCAGCAGCCCGGTCATTCCGGGACAGGGTACCGGGGAGCTGTTTTTT.

This chain links TRBV19 with TRBJ2-1; D possibly corresponds to TRBD2 (5 bases). V was pared by 2 bases and J by 7 bases, with 6 bases between. CDR3 length equals 12 residues. CDR1 and CDR2 from the germline V gene are LNHDA and SQIVND (reference sequence). The CDR3 here is CASSITGNEQFF. CDR3 sequence (DNA): TGTGCCAGTAGTATAACGGGGAATGAGCAGTTCTTC. Combining the CDR3 with reference TRBV19 and TRBJ2-1 gives the whole variable domain DGGITQSPKYLFRKEGQNVTLSCEQNLNHDAMYWYRQDPGQGLRLIYYSQIVNDFQKGDIAEGYSVSREKKESFPLTVTSAQKNPTAFYLCASSITGNEQFFGPGTRLTVL.

This clone was picked up one time. This chain connects TRBV27 to TRBJ1-1, with D unclear. Germline V lookup: CDR1 MNHEY, CDR2 SMNVEV (reference sequence). The CDR3 is made up of 14 amino acids. Trimming stripped 8 bases from V and 4 bases from J, with 17 bases between. Written as DNA, the CDR3 is TGTGCCAGCCGTTATGAAGCCACCGCCACTGAAGCTTTCTTT. As protein: CASRYEATATEAFF.

The gene calls are TRBV6-5 and TRBJ2-7, with a tentative D call TRBD2 (7 bases). The V gene's germline CDR1 is MNHEY and CDR2 SVGAGI. There are 15 residues in the CDR3. Trimming stripped 6 bases from V and 2 bases from J, with 17 bases between. Written as DNA, the CDR3 is TGTGCCAGCAGCCCCAGGGGAGGGTGGCCCTACGAGCAGTACTTC. Residues: CASSPRGGWPYEQYF.

This clone was seen once. J is TRBJ2-3 and V is TRBV7-9; no clear D gene. The V end lost 2 bases, the J end lost 1 base, and 10 bases lay between the germline ends. Germline CDR1 is SEHNR and CDR2 is FQNEAQ (reference sequence). The CDR3 spans 15 residues. Written as DNA, the CDR3 is TGTGCCAGCAGCTTACGGCCCGCGGGCACAGATACGCAGTATTTT. Translating it yields CASSLRPAGTDTQYF.

The J gene is TRBJ2-7, the V gene TRBV7-2; no clear D. Germline V gene sequence: CDR1 SGHTA, CDR2 FQGNSA. Trimming cost V 4 bases and J 7 bases, with 17 bases left between them. This CDR3 region has 14 residues. CDR3 protein: CASSSNWQAGEQYF. In DNA, the CDR3 is TGTGCCAGCAGCTCCAACTGGCAGGCTGGGGAGCAGTACTTC.

The CDR3 region is CASSASRQHHYGYTF. CDR3 DNA: TGTGCCAGCAGCGCCTCCCGACAGCACCACTATGGCTACACCTTC. The chain is built from TRBV9 and TRBJ1-2, with D perhaps matching TRBD1 (5 bases). Germline CDR1 is SGDLS and CDR2 is YYNGEE. The CDR3 has 15 amino acids. Trimming pared 3 bases from V and 3 bases from J, leaving 15 bases between. Using reference TRBV9 and TRBJ1-2 for the parts outside the CDR3, the full variable domain is DSGVTQTPKHLITATGQRVTLRCSPRSGDLSVYWYQQSLDQGLQFLIQYYNGEERAKGNILERFSAQQFPDLHSELNLSSLELGDSALYFCASSASRQHHYGYTFGSGTRLTVV.

The V call is TRBV30, the J call TRBJ1-1, with D perhaps TRBD1 (6 bases). The CDR3 has 14 residues. Germline V gene data show CDR1 as GTSNPN and CDR2 as SVGIG (reference sequence). Trimming took off 0 bases at V and 5 bases at J, with 13 bases between the two ends. The CDR3 here is CAWSVPGGRTEAFF. For the CDR3, the DNA is TGTGCCTGGAGTGTACCCGGGGGGCGGACTGAAGCTTTCTTT.

The chain employs TRBV13 and TRBJ1-1, with 7 bases matching TRBD1. The CDR3 sequence is 14 residues long. The germline V gene encodes CDR1 PRHDT and CDR2 FYEKMQ (reference sequence). After removal of 5 bases from V and 5 bases from J, the junction contained 8 bases not matched to a gene. CDR3 sequence: CASSRGRGRTEAFF. The CDR3 nucleotides read TGTGCCAGCAGCAGGGGCAGGGGGAGGACTGAAGCTTTCTTT.

The J gene is TRBJ2-3, the V gene TRBV30; 11 nucleotides match TRBD2. V was clipped by 4 bases and J by 3 bases; unmatched bases: 3. The germline CDR1 and CDR2 sequences are GTSNPN and SVGIG (reference sequence). This CDR3 comprises 14 residues. The DNA of the CDR3 is TGTGCCTGGACCGTAGCGGGAGGGACAGATACGCAGTATTTT. This translates into CAWTVAGGTDTQYF.

The chain joins TRBV5-8 to TRBJ1-5; D uncertain. V shed 0 bases and J shed 3 bases, with 13 bases lying between them. Per germline, CDR1 SGHTS and CDR2 YDEGEE. The CDR3 sequence is 16 residues long. CDR3 in DNA: TGTGCCAGCAGCTTGGTGGCAGGCCTCTACAATCAGCCCCAGCATTTT. It is translated as CASSLVAGLYNQPQHF.

As regards this clone: Other DNA sequences in the sample encode the same CDR3. The chain carries TRBV19 and TRBJ1-1, with a tentative D call TRBD1 (5 bases). V shed 3 bases and J shed 4 bases, with 9 bases lying between them. This CDR3 comprises 13 residues. Germline CDR1 and CDR2: LNHDA and SQIVND (reference sequence). CDR3 sequence reads: CASSITGGTEAFF. The CDR3 DNA is TGTGCCAGTAGTATCACCGGGGGCACTGAAGCTTTCTTT.

V usage is TRBV29-1 and J usage is TRBJ1-2, with TRBD1 matching 8 bases. In germline, CDR1 is SQVTM, CDR2 ANQGSEA. The CDR3 length is 12 residues. With 7 bases clipped from V and 8 bases from J, the junction kept 9 bases outside the gene matches. CDR3 DNA: TGCAGCGGGGGTGGACAGGGAAACGGCTACACCTTC. It codes for CSGGGQGNGYTF. The variable domain in full, with the rest retrieved from reference TRBV29-1 and TRBJ1-2, is SAVISQKPSRDICQRGTSLTIQCQVDSQVTMMFWYRQQPGQSLTLIATANQGSEATYESGFVIDKFPISRPNLTFSTLTVSNMSPEDSSIYLCSGGGQGNGYTFGSGTRLTVV.

This chain connects TRBV7-9 to TRBJ1-1, with D perhaps matching TRBD1 (5 bases). V was shortened by 1 base and J by 4 bases, with 13 bases between the two germline ends. The CDR3 has 15 residues. Germline assignment: CDR1 SEHNR and CDR2 FQNEAQ (reference sequence). CDR3 region: CASSLGWGSATEAFF. The CDR3 coding sequence is TGTGCCAGCAGCTTAGGTTGGGGCTCCGCCACTGAAGCTTTCTTT.

The chain combines TRBV19 with TRBJ1-1, with D perhaps TRBD1 (5 bases). V was trimmed by 4 bases and J by 5 bases, leaving 11 bases between them. The CDR3 length is 13 residues. Germline lookup yields CDR1 LNHDA and CDR2 SQIVND (reference sequence). The CDR3 DNA follows: TGTGCCAGTAGTACCTTCGGGGGGACTGAAGCTTTCTTT. Its translation is CASSTFGGTEAFF. The entire variable domain, with the rest obtained from reference TRBV19 and TRBJ1-1, is as follows: DGGITQSPKYLFRKEGQNVTLSCEQNLNHDAMYWYRQDPGQGLRLIYYSQIVNDFQKGDIAEGYSVSREKKESFPLTVTSAQKNPTAFYLCASSTFGGTEAFFGQGTRLTVV.

The chain has TRBV5-1 and TRBJ2-1; D gene ambiguous. The CDR3 is 15 residues long. V lost 2 bases and J 5 bases, leaving 14 bases between the germline ends. Germline-derived CDR1 and CDR2 are SGHRS and YFSETQ. The CDR3 loop is CASSLGTQQDNEQFF. The CDR3 nucleotides are TGCGCCAGCAGCTTAGGAACACAGCAGGACAATGAGCAGTTCTTC.

The chain uses TRBV9 and TRBJ2-6, with D uncertain. Per germline, CDR1 SGDLS and CDR2 YYNGEE. There are 16 residues in the CDR3. Trimming cost V 0 bases and J 0 bases, with 7 bases left between them. In nucleotides, the CDR3 is TGTGCCAGCAGCGTAGGAGCAGGCTCTGGGGCCAACGTCCTGACTTTC. It is translated as CASSVGAGSGANVLTF.

This clone was counted only a few times. The chain employs TRBV20-1 and TRBJ2-1, with 8 bases fitting TRBD1. CDR1 is DFQATT and CDR2 is SNEGSKA in the germline V gene (reference sequence). This CDR3 is built from 11 residues. V was pared by 6 bases and J by 7 bases, with 2 bases of the junction left unmatched. The CDR3 coding sequence is TGCAGTGCGAACAGGGGGAATGAGCAGTTCTTC. Its protein is CSANRGNEQFF.

A few counts support this clone. The chain recombines TRBV5-4 with TRBJ1-6, with TRBD1 matching 7 bases. Germline-derived CDR1 and CDR2 are SGHNT and YYREEE (reference sequence). There are 14 residues in the CDR3. The V segment lost 3 bases and the J segment 5 bases; nucleotides outside the gene matches: 2. The CDR3 protein is CASSYQGDNSPLHF. The CDR3 DNA reads as TGTGCCAGCAGCTACCAGGGGGATAATTCACCCCTCCACTTT.

This clone has a single count. The chain links TRBV2 to TRBJ1-2, with 9 nucleotides matching TRBD1. Losses at the gene ends were 4 bases for V and 2 bases for J; bases not matched to a gene: 5. Looked up from germline, CDR1 is SNHLY and CDR2 is FYNNEI. CDR3 length equals 15 residues. CDR3 DNA sequence: TGTGCCAGCAGTGTTGGACAGGGGATAAACTATGGCTACACCTTC. Encoded protein: CASSVGQGINYGYTF.

In DNA form, the CDR3 reads TGTGCCAGCAGTTTAGTAGCAACTAATGAAAAACTGTTTTTT. Amino acid sequence: CASSLVATNEKLFF. The chain is built from TRBV28 and TRBJ1-4; no firm D call. The CDR3 has 14 residues. The V end was cut by 2 bases, the J end by 0 bases, with 4 bases between. Germline lookup yields CDR1 MDHEN and CDR2 SYDVKM.

This rearrangement joins TRBV28 to TRBJ1-5, with D unclear. In germline, CDR1 is MDHEN, CDR2 SYDVKM. Trimming took off 4 bases at V and 5 bases at J, with 6 bases between the two ends. The CDR3 loop spans 12 amino acids. The CDR3 coding sequence is TGTGCCAGCAGTTCTCTCGATCAGCCCCAGCATTTT. Its protein is CASSSLDQPQHF.

The chain joins TRBV27 to TRBJ2-1; 7 bases are a match to TRBD1. The CDR3 sequence is 13 residues long. The V and J ends lost 6 bases and 5 bases, in that order; junction bases with no gene match: 4. Germline CDR1 MNHEY, CDR2 SMNVEV (reference sequence). For the CDR3, the DNA is TGTGCCAGCAGCTCGACAGGGCACAATGAGCAGTTCTTC. Translation gives CASSSTGHNEQFF.

The rearrangement links TRBV6-1 to TRBJ1-5, with 8 bases fitting TRBD1. CDR3 size: 15 residues. In germline, CDR1 is MNHNS, CDR2 SASEGT. The V segment lost 5 bases and the J segment 0 bases; nucleotides outside the gene matches: 3. CDR3 nucleotide sequence: TGTGCCAGCAGTTCAGGGACAGGTAGCAATCAGCCCCAGCATTTT. It codes for CASSSGTGSNQPQHF.

This clone has a single count. V and J are TRBV7-6 and TRBJ1-1; D remains ambiguous. CDR1 is SGHVS and CDR2 is FNYEAQ in the germline V gene. The V end lost 3 bases, the J end lost 1 base, and 6 bases lay between the germline ends. CDR3 length: 13 residues. For the CDR3, the DNA is TGTGCCAGCAGCTTTAACACGAACACTGAAGCTTTCTTT. It codes for CASSFNTNTEAFF.